This TCR beta chain originates from a study of shared clonotypes between healthy human individuals. In germline, CDR1 is SGHRS, CDR2 YFSETQ. Trimming left V 4 bases short and J 6 bases short, with 19 bases between. CDR3 length: 15 amino acids. Generated by immunoSEQ multiplex PCR, the TCRdb table keeps only in-frame clones and is missing some. There are about 2 million clones in the sample; over 85% occur only once, and around 1.2% lies in the top ten. Selected positively for CCR7 and CD45RO-negative, naive CD8 cells excluded terminally differentiated effector memory CD45RA+ cells. V gene TRBV5-1 combines with J gene TRBJ1-2; tentative D call: TRBD1 (5 bases). The source of this sequence is a man aged 18 to 35 in good health. Sequenced material: naive CD8+ T cells sorted from blood. Here the CDR3 reads CASSTHETASNGYTF. DNA for the CDR3: TGCGCCAGCAGCACCCATGAGACAGCATCAAATGGCTACACCTTC. Looking up the rest from reference TRBV5-1 and TRBJ1-2 gives the full variable domain: KAGVTQTPRYLIKTRGQQVTLSCSPISGHRSVSWYQQTPGQGLQFLFEYFSETQRNKGNFPGRFSGRQFSNSRSEMNVSTLELGDSALYLCASSTHETASNGYTFGSGTRLTVV.